These T cell receptor beta chains were read from a single sample in a study of T cell responses to AZD1222 COVID-19 vaccine. Method: immunoSEQ multiplex PCR; TCRdb's copy keeps in-frame clones and lacks some. The table records under 100,000 clones, roughly nine tenths of them present only once. Sequencing was performed on peripheral blood, taken 28 days after the second AZD1222 dose. These receptors were taken from an adult who received the AZD1222 COVID-19 vaccine. The CDR3 runs from the conserved cysteine through the conserved F or W. D genes are given only for firm matches. The size of a clone is reported for some rows only, either as once, few or many, or as a class for expanded clones.

D,V,J,size,CDR3,DNA
.,TRBV5-1,TRBJ2-5,.,CASAKVQDQETQYF,TGCGCCAGCGCCAAGGTCCAGGACCAAGAGACCCAGTACTTC
.,TRBV5-6,TRBJ1-2,.,CASSLEAGWLYGYTF,TGTGCCAGCAGCTTGGAAGCAGGCTGGCTCTATGGCTACACCTTC
.,TRBV6-5,TRBJ1-5,.,CASSYLGNQPQHF,TGTGCCAGCAGTTACTTGGGCAATCAGCCCCAGCATTTT
TRBD1,TRBV6-5,TRBJ2-4,.,CASSGQGLAKNIQYF,TGTGCCAGCAGCGGACAGGGTCTAGCCAAAAACATTCAGTACTTC
TRBD1,TRBV7-9,TRBJ1-2,.,CASSQGAGGYTF,TGTGCCAGCAGTCAGGGGGCAGGTGGCTACACCTTC
.,TRBV12-5,TRBJ1-1,once,CASGSRGEGTEAFF,TGTGCTAGTGGTTCAAGGGGGGAGGGCACTGAAGCTTTCTTT
.,TRBV7-2,TRBJ1-2,.,CASSLGLGQGNGYTF,TGTGCCAGCAGCTTAGGGTTAGGGCAGGGTAACGGCTACACCTTC
.,TRBV5-6,TRBJ1-5,.,CASSLWGNSNQPQHF,TGTGCCAGCAGCTTGTGGGGGAATAGCAATCAGCCCCAGCATTTT
.,TRBV4-1,TRBJ2-5,.,CASSQVGGETQYF,TGCGCCAGCAGCCAAGTGGGGGGAGAGACCCAGTACTTC
.,TRBV12-3/TRBV12-4,TRBJ1-2,once,CATSGGEDGYTF,TGTGCCACCTCTGGGGGCGAGGACGGCTACACCTTC
.,TRBV28,TRBJ1-6,.,CASSPNGAGGGSPLHF,TGTGCCAGCAGCCCTAATGGGGCTGGGGGCGGGTCACCCCTCCACTTT
TRBD2,TRBV5-1,TRBJ2-3,.,CASSLDGLASDTQYF,TGCGCCAGCAGCTTGGATGGACTAGCATCAGATACGCAGTATTTT
TRBD1,TRBV29-1,TRBJ2-2,.,CSVRRGTGAGELFF,TGCAGCGTCCGGCGCGGGACAGGGGCCGGGGAGCTGTTTTTT
TRBD1,TRBV5-1,TRBJ2-2,.,CASSSWTGQTGELFF,TGCGCCAGCAGCTCCTGGACAGGGCAAACCGGGGAGCTGTTTTTT
TRBD1,TRBV14,TRBJ1-2,.,CASSQVTGANYGYTF,TGTGCCAGCAGCCAAGTCACAGGGGCTAACTATGGCTACACCTTC
.,TRBV7-9,TRBJ1-2,.,CASSIAGRAEGYTF,TGTGCCAGCAGCATCGCTGGGAGGGCAGAGGGCTACACCTTC
.,TRBV19,TRBJ1-5,.,CASSIVLSGHISNQPQHF,TGTGCCAGTAGTATAGTTCTCTCCGGACACATTAGCAATCAGCCCCAGCATTTT
.,TRBV4-1,TRBJ2-7,.,CASSQQTGGERSYEQYF,TGCGCCAGCAGCCAGCAGACAGGAGGAGAAAGGTCCTACGAGCAGTACTTC
.,TRBV12-2,TRBJ1-5,few,CASRFVFGAYCDYSNQPQHF,TGTGCAAGTCGCTTCGTCTTTGGAGCCTACTGCGATTATAGCAATCAGCCCCAGCATTTT
.,TRBV10-3,TRBJ2-7,.,CAISESVEGAYEQYF,TGTGCCATCAGTGAGTCGGTGGAGGGGGCCTACGAGCAGTACTTC
.,TRBV2,TRBJ2-3,.,CASRLRSGLKSTDTQYF,TGTGCCAGCAGACTAAGAAGCGGACTCAAGAGCACAGATACGCAGTATTTT
TRBD2,TRBV19,TRBJ2-3,once,CASSREGFRTDTQYF,TGTGCCAGTAGCCGGGAGGGATTTCGCACAGATACGCAGTATTTT
.,TRBV27,TRBJ2-7,.,CASSLGGMGEQNYYEQYF,TGTGCCAGCAGTCTAGGGGGAATGGGAGAGCAGAATTACTACGAGCAGTACTTC
.,TRBV4-1,TRBJ2-7,.,CASSQDFSPSYEQYF,TGCGCCAGCAGCCAAGATTTTTCCCCCTCCTACGAGCAGTACTTC
TRBD1,TRBV6-5,TRBJ1-1,once,CASSLSGGTEAFF,TGTGCCAGCAGTCTTTCAGGGGGCACTGAAGCTTTCTTT
TRBD2,TRBV6-4,TRBJ2-7,.,CASSPGTSGGYEQYF,TGTGCCAGCAGCCCCGGGACTAGCGGGGGCTACGAGCAGTACTTC
.,TRBV19,TRBJ1-1,.,CASSISWGTEAFF,TGTGCCAGTAGTATATCCTGGGGCACTGAAGCTTTCTTT
.,TRBV2,TRBJ2-3,.,CASRLTDTQYF,TGTGCCAGCAGGCTCACAGATACGCAGTATTTT
TRBD1,TRBV27,TRBJ1-1,.,CASRHTGGNTEAFF,TGTGCCAGCAGACATACAGGGGGGAACACTGAAGCTTTCTTT
TRBD1,TRBV6-5,TRBJ1-4,.,CASSYLGQGGFF,TGTGCCAGCAGTTACCTTGGACAGGGAGGGTTTTTT
TRBD1,TRBV29-1,TRBJ2-3,.,CSVKPGQVLDTQYF,TGCAGCGTAAAACCGGGACAGGTCTTAGATACGCAGTATTTT
.,TRBV2,TRBJ1-1,.,CASSVDINTEAFF,TGTGCCAGCAGTGTGGACATAAACACTGAAGCTTTCTTT
TRBD1,TRBV6-5,TRBJ2-3,.,CASSHRGDTQYF,TGTGCCAGCAGTCACAGGGGAGATACGCAGTATTTT
TRBD2,TRBV28,TRBJ2-3,few,CASSLWRGATNTQYF,TGTGCCAGCAGTTTATGGCGGGGGGCTACAAATACGCAGTATTTT
.,TRBV19,TRBJ1-2,.,CASSVWNHNRALGYTF,TGTGCCAGTAGTGTGTGGAATCACAACAGGGCTCTCGGCTACACCTTC
TRBD1,TRBV4-2,TRBJ2-7,.,CASSQEDRYSYEQYF,TGTGCCAGCAGCCAAGAGGACAGGTACTCCTACGAGCAGTACTTC
.,TRBV28,TRBJ1-6,.,CASSLGDRIRSSPLHF,TGTGCCAGCAGTTTAGGGGACCGGATAAGAAGTTCACCCCTCCACTTT
.,TRBV27,TRBJ2-1,.,CASRTQGSYNEQFF,TGTGCCAGCAGGACACAGGGCTCCTACAATGAGCAGTTCTTC
TRBD1,TRBV27,TRBJ2-7,.,CASSTGQGNYEQYF,TGTGCCAGCAGTACCGGACAGGGGAACTACGAGCAGTACTTC
.,TRBV7-6,TRBJ1-1,.,CASTPEVTLNTEAFF,TGTGCCAGCACCCCGGAGGTAACTTTGAACACTGAAGCTTTCTTT
.,TRBV29-1,TRBJ1-1,.,CSVAGGVNTEAFF,TGCAGCGTTGCGGGAGGGGTGAACACTGAAGCTTTCTTT
TRBD1,TRBV5-1,TRBJ2-2,.,CASSLRTGQITGELFF,TGCGCCAGCAGCTTGAGGACAGGCCAGATCACCGGGGAGCTGTTTTTT
TRBD1,TRBV6-5,TRBJ2-3,.,CASSRTGVTDTQYF,TGTGCCAGCAGTAGAACAGGGGTCACAGATACGCAGTATTTT
.,TRBV7-2,TRBJ2-7,.,CASSLPGAGHTYEQYF,TGTGCCAGCAGCTTACCCGGTGCAGGGCACACCTACGAGCAGTACTTC
.,TRBV11-2,TRBJ2-1,.,CASSPWGKDGNEQFF,TGTGCCAGCAGCCCATGGGGGAAGGATGGCAATGAGCAGTTCTTC
.,TRBV3-1/TRBV3-2,TRBJ2-7,.,CASSRMGGGPYEQYF,TGTGCCAGCAGCCGAATGGGAGGGGGCCCCTACGAGCAGTACTTC
.,TRBV4-2,TRBJ1-2,.,CASSHATINYGYTF,TGTGCCAGCAGCCACGCTACGATAAACTATGGCTACACCTTC
.,TRBV12-3/TRBV12-4,TRBJ2-2,.,CASSRNTGELFF,TGTGCCAGCAGTAGGAACACCGGGGAGCTGTTTTTT